This T cell receptor beta chain was recovered during a study of blood T cell repertoires in COVID-19. About the study: The study drew acute and convalescent COVID-19 samples from the United States, Italy and Spain.

Germline CDR1 reads MNHNY; CDR2 reads SVGAGI (reference sequence). The CDR3 runs 16 residues. Trimming took off 5 bases at V and 1 base at J, with 14 bases between the two ends. Original processing methods: Reference gene primer amplification in the assay estimated nucleated cell counts. Method: immunoSEQ multiplex PCR; TCRdb's copy keeps in-frame clones and lacks some. The V and J calls and clone size were taken over from that table, and D and trimming were inferred from the DNA. Here the sample spans under 350,000 clones, approximately 90% being singletons. This sequence was found in a man in his forties with acute or convalescent COVID-19. The V and J genes are TRBV6-6 and TRBJ2-2; the D is unclear. The sequenced sample consisted of peripheral blood. CDR3 residues: CASSPPGGGNTGELFF. The DNA for the CDR3 is TGTGCCAGCAGTCCCCCCGGCGGCGGGAACACCGGGGAGCTGTTTTTT.